The TCR beta chain under discussion was sequenced for a study of vaccination effects on CD4 cells after COVID-19. Study background: Convalescent patients, three in all, were sampled both early and late after vaccination. Post-vaccine sampling occurred a median 72 days after the second dose. Overall study results and limits: Marked clonal contraction of both clone types appeared late after vaccination. The study got few convalescent patients and did not collect any early post-infection timepoints.

Sequencing used immunoSEQ multiplex PCR; TCRdb keeps in-frame clones, though not all of them. The table includes tens of thousands of clones, 74% detected once. Researchers isolated CD4+ T cells once 9 to 11 days of culture had elapsed. Infection with SARS-CoV-2 occurred in the person between March and December 2020, and PCR confirmed it. Subjects were given two BNT162b2 or mRNA-1273 vaccine doses. Remarks on this clone: Its target is unknown.

There are 14 residues in the CDR3. CDR1 SEHNR and CDR2 FQNEAQ come from the germline V gene (reference sequence). V gave up 5 bases and J gave up 2 bases, with 12 bases separating them. The chain is built from TRBV7-9 and TRBJ1-2; D gene ambiguous. This clonotype was sampled from a human donor who had a prior SARS-CoV-2 infection. The sample was CD4+ T cells from PBMCs cultured without peptide, taken after COVID-19 vaccination. The chain's CDR3 is CASSTIQRNYGYTF. CDR3 DNA sequence: TGTGCCAGCAGCACAATACAGAGAAACTATGGCTACACCTTC.